The 22 T cell receptor beta chains reported below all come from one sample, sequenced in a study of T cell changes during pregnancy in multiple sclerosis (dated by TCRdb to the late 2010s). The protocol used for the library was the immunoSEQ multiplex PCR assay. Here the immuneACCESS table is served through TCRdb, limited to in-frame sequences with V and J called. Missing clones are a known gap in these copies; in checked studies unresolved V genes cover under half, and the rest lacks a known reason. The sample includes some 64,000 clones, with around 90% observed a single time. The ten top clones hold roughly 2% of the sample. Sequencing was performed on peripheral blood, taken in the first trimester of pregnancy. The receptors originated from a female donor with multiple sclerosis, enrolled in a pregnancy study.

This clone was observed a handful of times. The chain recombines TRBV7-2 with TRBJ1-5; D uncertain. V was clipped by 1 base and J by 3 bases, with 10 bases between them. The germline V gene encodes CDR1 SGHTA and CDR2 FQGNSA. The CDR3 spans 15 residues. CDR3 amino acids: CASSLDPGNNQPQHF. The CDR3 DNA reads as TGTGCCAGCAGCTTAGACCCGGGGAACAATCAGCCCCAGCATTTT.

The genes are TRBV11-2 and TRBJ2-5; D not resolved. V lost 1 base and J 4 bases, leaving 7 bases between the germline ends. Germline-derived CDR1 and CDR2 are SGHAT and FQNNGV. The CDR3 totals 13 residues. The CDR3 nucleotides read TGTGCCAGCAGCTTAGGGCCGGGAGAGACCCAGTACTTC. Translating gives CASSLGPGETQYF.

This rearrangement joins TRBV13 to TRBJ2-3, with a possible D match to TRBD2 (5 bases). The germline CDR1 and CDR2 sequences are PRHDT and FYEKMQ (reference sequence). The CDR3 has 16 residues. With 1 base removed from V and 2 bases from J, the gap between germline ends came to 13 bases. CDR3 nucleotide sequence: TGTGCCAGCAGCTTAGATCCGCGCGGGTACACAGATACGCAGTATTTT. Translated, it gives CASSLDPRGYTDTQYF. Full variable domain (remainder filled in from reference TRBV13 and TRBJ2-3): AAGVIQSPRHLIKEKRETATLKCYPIPRHDTVYWYQQGPGQDPQFLISFYEKMQSDKGSIPDRFSAQQFSDYHSELNMSSLELGDSALYFCASSLDPRGYTDTQYFGPGTRLTVL.

This clone was detected only a few times. DNA of the CDR3: TGTGCCAGCAGCTTGGAGGAGGTCTCTGGAAACACCATATATTTT. Amino acids: CASSLEEVSGNTIYF. The rearrangement links TRBV5-5 to TRBJ1-3; unclear D gene. Germline assignment: CDR1 SGHKS and CDR2 YYEKEE (reference sequence). The CDR3 has 15 amino acids. Trimming stripped 0 bases from V and 0 bases from J, with 7 bases between.

The rearrangement uses TRBV5-4 and TRBJ2-2, with D tentatively TRBD2 (5 bases). CDR3 size: 15 residues. Between the trimmed V and J ends, which lost 0 bases and 3 bases, there was a span of 9 bases. Germline V gene sequence: CDR1 SGHNT, CDR2 YYREEE (reference sequence). The DNA for the CDR3 is TGTGCCAGCAGCTTGGCCGGACTTCACACCGGGGAGCTGTTTTTT. The encoded protein is CASSLAGLHTGELFF. Variable domain in full (rest from reference TRBV5-4 and TRBJ2-2): ETGVTQSPTHLIKTRGQQVTLRCSSQSGHNTVSWYQQALGQGPQFIFQYYREEENGRGNFPPRFSGLQFPNYSSELNVNALELDDSALYLCASSLAGLHTGELFFGEGSRLTVL.

The chain has TRBV27 and TRBJ2-1; 12 bases match TRBD2. Germline CDR1 MNHEY, CDR2 SMNVEV (reference sequence). After removal of 7 bases from V and 0 bases from J, the junction contained 7 bases not matched to a gene. This CDR3 comprises 17 residues. The CDR3: CASTLGLAGSSYNEQFF. CDR3 nucleotides: TGTGCCAGCACCTTAGGACTAGCGGGGAGCTCCTACAATGAGCAGTTCTTC.

J is TRBJ2-1 and V is TRBV4-1; 8 nucleotides line up with TRBD2. In germline, CDR1 is MGHRA, CDR2 YSYEKL. This CDR3 has 15 residues. Trimming cost V 4 bases and J 7 bases; bases outside gene matches: 9. CDR3 sequence reads: CASSPHREGRNEQFF. CDR3 in DNA: TGCGCCAGCAGCCCCCACCGGGAGGGCCGAAATGAGCAGTTCTTC.

V usage is TRBV7-9 and J usage is TRBJ2-7; 9 bases are a match to TRBD1. The V and J ends lost 4 bases and 7 bases, in that order; junction bases with no gene match: 8. Per the germline V gene, CDR1 is SEHNR and CDR2 is FQNEAQ (reference sequence). CDR3 length: 14 amino acids. CDR3 coding DNA: TGTGCCAGCAGCTCGTACAGGGGGCGAGGTGAGCAGTACTTC. This gives the protein CASSSYRGRGEQYF.

The chain carries TRBV30 and TRBJ1-1; D perhaps matches TRBD1 (5 bases). V lost 3 bases, J lost 0 bases, and 11 bases lay in between. Germline CDR1 and CDR2: GTSNPN and SVGIG (reference sequence). The CDR3 consists of 14 residues. CDR3 coding DNA: TGTGCCTGGAGCCAAGGGGAGGTGAACACTGAAGCTTTCTTT. It specifies CAWSQGEVNTEAFF.

The rearrangement links TRBV19 to TRBJ1-6, with 8 bases identical to TRBD1. Germline V gene data show CDR1 as LNHDA and CDR2 as SQIVND (reference sequence). Losses at the gene ends were 6 bases for V and 9 bases for J; bases not matched to a gene: 10. This CDR3 is built from 15 residues. The CDR3 coding sequence is TGTGCCAGTAGGACCCGGACAGGGAGTTTTTCACCCCTCCACTTT. This sequence encodes CASRTRTGSFSPLHF. The variable domain in full, with the rest retrieved from reference TRBV19 and TRBJ1-6, is DGGITQSPKYLFRKEGQNVTLSCEQNLNHDAMYWYRQDPGQGLRLIYYSQIVNDFQKGDIAEGYSVSREKKESFPLTVTSAQKNPTAFYLCASRTRTGSFSPLHFGNGTRLTVT.

This clone was seen just once. V and J are TRBV13 and TRBJ2-7, with TRBD2 matching over 7 bases. The CDR3 runs to 13 residues. Trimming took 5 bases from V and 3 from J; bases not matched to a gene: 4. CDR1 is PRHDT and CDR2 is FYEKMQ in the germline V gene (reference sequence). The CDR3 spells CASSQRDGYEQYF. CDR3 DNA sequence: TGTGCCAGCAGCCAGCGGGATGGCTACGAGCAGTACTTC.

The chain employs TRBV13 and TRBJ2-3, with TRBD1 identical over 11 bases. The CDR3 loop spans 16 amino acids. Trimming removed 6 bases from V and 4 bases from J; junction bases left unmatched: 9. Germline loops: CDR1 PRHDT, CDR2 FYEKMQ (reference sequence). CDR3 protein: CASSLRTGGYADTQYF. The CDR3, as DNA: TGTGCCAGCAGTCTCAGGACAGGGGGCTACGCAGATACGCAGTATTTT.

The rearrangement joins TRBV28 to TRBJ1-3; TRBD1 matches at 7 bases. CDR3 length: 16 amino acids. Germline V gene lookup returns CDR1 MDHEN and CDR2 SYDVKM. After removal of 6 bases from V and 0 bases from J, the junction contained 8 bases not matched to a gene. The CDR3 region is CASSYTGQVSGNTIYF. CDR3 nucleotide sequence: TGTGCCAGCAGCTACACTGGACAGGTCTCTGGAAACACCATATATTTT.

V and J are TRBV5-4 and TRBJ1-3, with 8 bases matching TRBD1. This CDR3 region has 15 residues. Germline V gene sequence: CDR1 SGHNT, CDR2 YYREEE (reference sequence). The ends lost 0 bases at V and 4 bases at J; junction bases unmatched: 3. The CDR3 region is CASSLGTGTGNTIYF. Here the CDR3 DNA reads TGTGCCAGCAGCTTGGGGACAGGGACGGGAAACACCATATATTTT.

This rearrangement joins TRBV5-1 to TRBJ2-5; 9 bases fit TRBD1. The CDR3 spans 15 residues. V was clipped by 7 bases and J by 3 bases; unmatched bases: 10. Germline CDR1 is SGHRS and CDR2 is YFSETQ. CDR3 protein: CASRQGQGYEETQYF. CDR3 coding DNA: TGCGCCAGCCGTCAGGGACAGGGATACGAAGAGACCCAGTACTTC.

The chain uses TRBV7-3 and TRBJ2-7; 7 bases match TRBD1. Per the germline V gene, CDR1 is SGHTA and CDR2 is FQGTGA. The CDR3 spans 16 residues. The junction had 14 bases not matched to a gene; V was cut back by 6 bases and J by 3 bases. The CDR3 DNA reads as TGTGCCAGCAGACCCCTTAGACAGGGTGAGGACTACGAGCAGTACTTC. Translating gives CASRPLRQGEDYEQYF.

V gene TRBV19 combines with J gene TRBJ1-2; 10 bases are shared with TRBD1. CDR3 length: 16 amino acids. Trimming removed 5 bases from V and 1 base from J; junction bases left unmatched: 7. CDR1 LNHDA and CDR2 SQIVND come from the germline V gene (reference sequence). The CDR3 loop reads CASSRRGQGINYGYTF. The CDR3 nucleotides are TGTGCCAGTAGTCGAAGGGGACAGGGGATTAACTATGGCTACACCTTC.

V and J are TRBV27 and TRBJ2-3; 7 bases align to TRBD1. The germline gives CDR1 MNHEY, CDR2 SMNVEV (reference sequence). This CDR3 is built from 15 residues. V shed 5 bases and J 4 bases; nucleotides not matched to a gene: 9. The CDR3 sequence: CASSPTGTVADTQYF. The CDR3 DNA follows: TGTGCCAGCAGTCCCACCGGGACAGTGGCAGATACGCAGTATTTT.

The chain combines TRBV5-1 with TRBJ2-3; 8 bases match TRBD2. Germline loops: CDR1 SGHRS, CDR2 YFSETQ. This CDR3 contains 15 residues. The V and J ends lost 4 bases and 1 base, in that order; junction bases with no gene match: 5. CDR3: CASSLSGARTDTQYF. Written as DNA, the CDR3 is TGCGCCAGCAGCCTTAGCGGGGCCCGCACAGATACGCAGTATTTT.

This rearrangement joins TRBV5-1 to TRBJ1-2; weak D call: TRBD1 (5 bases). V lost 0 bases to trimming and J lost 8 bases, with 17 bases between them. CDR1 and CDR2 (germline): SGHRS, YFSETQ. There are 15 residues in the CDR3. The CDR3 here is CASSLGSRDVGGYTF. CDR3 coding DNA: TGCGCCAGCAGCTTGGGAAGCAGGGATGTTGGAGGCTACACCTTC.

This sequence joins TRBV4-1 and TRBJ1-6, with D tentatively TRBD1 (5 bases). Trimming took off 1 base at V and 1 base at J, with 17 bases between the two ends. Germline V CDR1 and CDR2: MGHRA, YSYEKL. This CDR3 is built from 19 residues. CDR3 protein: CASSQGSGRVKSYNSPLHF. The CDR3 nucleotides read TGCGCCAGCAGCCAAGGTAGCGGCAGGGTGAAGTCCTATAATTCACCCCTCCACTTT.

The chain couples TRBV28 to TRBJ2-7; a weak D match, TRBD2 (6 bases). The CDR3 extends over 14 amino acids. V was trimmed by 2 bases and J by 1 base, leaving 9 bases between them. The germline V gene has CDR1 MDHEN and CDR2 SYDVKM. The CDR3 protein is CASSLRDLSYEQYF. For the CDR3, the DNA is TGTGCCAGCAGTTTAAGGGACTTATCCTACGAGCAGTACTTC. Using reference TRBV28 and TRBJ2-7 for the parts outside the CDR3, the full variable domain is DVKVTQSSRYLVKRTGEKVFLECVQDMDHENMFWYRQDPGLGLRLIYFSYDVKMKEKGDIPEGYSVSREKKERFSLILESASTNQTSMYLCASSLRDLSYEQYFGPGTRLTVT.